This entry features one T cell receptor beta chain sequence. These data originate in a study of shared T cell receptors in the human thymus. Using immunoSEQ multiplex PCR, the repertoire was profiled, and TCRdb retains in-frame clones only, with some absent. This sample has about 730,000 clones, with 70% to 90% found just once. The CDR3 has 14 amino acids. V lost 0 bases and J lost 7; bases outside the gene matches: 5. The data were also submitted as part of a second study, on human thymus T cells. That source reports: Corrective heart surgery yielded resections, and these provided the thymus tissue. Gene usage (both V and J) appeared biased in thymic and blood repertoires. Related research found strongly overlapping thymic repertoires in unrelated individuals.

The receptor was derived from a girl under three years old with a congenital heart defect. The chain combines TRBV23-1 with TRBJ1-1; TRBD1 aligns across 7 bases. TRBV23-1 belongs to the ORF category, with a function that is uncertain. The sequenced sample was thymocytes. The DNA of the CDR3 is TGCGCCAGCAGTCAATCGAGGAGGACAGGTGAAGCTTTCTTT. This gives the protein CASSQSRRTGEAFF.